The rows below give T cell receptor beta chains drawn from one sample of a study of PD-1 blockade in classical Hodgkin lymphoma. The method was immunoSEQ multiplex PCR; TCRdb's version includes in-frame clones alone and lacks a portion of them. The sample consists of approximately 99,000 clones, about 89% of them appearing once. The input for sequencing was peripheral blood mononuclear cells (PBMCs), taken before the second cycle of nivolumab. These receptors were obtained from a human donor with classical Hodgkin lymphoma. The CDR3 runs from the conserved cysteine through the conserved F or W. The D gene is left open where the match is weak. Some rows have no size entry. The others give once, few or many, or a class for an expanded clone.

D | J | size | V | DNA | CDR3
NA | TRBJ2-2 | NA | TRBV19 | TGTGCCAGTAGTACTGGGGTCAGGATAGCGCACACCGGGGAGCTGTTTTTT | CASSTGVRIAHTGELFF
NA | TRBJ1-2 | NA | TRBV9 | TGTGCCAGCAGCGAGGGGACAAGGCAGGACTATGGCTACACCTTC | CASSEGTRQDYGYTF
NA | TRBJ2-1 | NA | TRBV7-2 | TGTGCCAGCAGCTTGGGACGGGAATACAATGAGCAGTTCTTC | CASSLGREYNEQFF
NA | TRBJ1-4 | NA | TRBV9 | TGTGCCAGCAGCCCCAGGGGAATAGCTAATGAAAAACTGTTTTTT | CASSPRGIANEKLFF
TRBD1 | TRBJ2-2 | NA | TRBV4-1 | TGCGCCAGCAGCCTTTACACGGGACAGGGTGACGGGGAGCTGTTTTTT | CASSLYTGQGDGELFF
NA | TRBJ1-1 | NA | TRBV4-1 | TGCGCCAGCAGCCCCCCTGGGGACATGAACACTGAAGCTTTCTTT | CASSPPGDMNTEAFF
NA | TRBJ2-7 | NA | TRBV7-2 | TGTGCCAGCAGCTTCCGGGACGGATCTGGGCAGTACTTC | CASSFRDGSGQYF
TRBD1 | TRBJ2-2 | NA | TRBV2 | TGTGCCAGCCTCCCCCGGTCAGGGGGCGGGGAGCTGTTTTTT | CASLPRSGGGELFF
TRBD2 | TRBJ2-1 | NA | TRBV2 | TGTGCCAGCAGTGAAGTGGCGGGAGGGTCCTGGAGGTTAAGCGGGGATGAGCAGTTCTTC | CASSEVAGGSWRLSGDEQFF
TRBD2 | TRBJ2-1 | NA | TRBV5-6 | TGTGCCAGCAGCTTGATTAGCGGGATCCACAATGAGCAGTTCTTC | CASSLISGIHNEQFF
TRBD1 | TRBJ1-1 | NA | TRBV5-8 | TGTGCCAGCAGCCTGGACAGGGGGACCCTCCGGGAAGCTTTCTTT | CASSLDRGTLREAFF
TRBD2 | TRBJ2-1 | NA | TRBV19 | TGTGCCAGTACGAAGCGGGAGGGCCACGTTGAGCAGTTCTTC | CASTKREGHVEQFF
NA | TRBJ2-1 | NA | TRBV11-1 | TGTGCCAGCAGCCAAGTTAACCATCTGGAGCAGTTCTTC | CASSQVNHLEQFF
TRBD2 | TRBJ2-2 | NA | TRBV4-2 | TGTGCCAGCAGCCTAAGGGGGACTAGCAACACCGGGGAGCTGTTTTTT | CASSLRGTSNTGELFF
NA | TRBJ2-3 | NA | TRBV5-1 | TGCGCCAGCAGCGTAACAGACGGCACAGATACGCAGTATTTT | CASSVTDGTDTQYF
NA | TRBJ2-5 | NA | TRBV4-3 | TGCGCCAGCAGCCAAGGCATTTTCGGAGAGACCCAGTACTTC | CASSQGIFGETQYF
TRBD2 | TRBJ2-1 | NA | TRBV29-1 | TGCAGCGTTGATTCGGGAGGCTCCTACAATGAGCAGTTCTTC | CSVDSGGSYNEQFF
TRBD2 | TRBJ2-1 | NA | TRBV28 | TGTGCCAGCAGTCACGGACTAGCGGGAGGGTATGAGCAGTTCTTC | CASSHGLAGGYEQFF
NA | TRBJ2-1 | NA | TRBV30 | TGTGCCTGGAGTGTAAGGGCCGAGCAGTTCTTC | CAWSVRAEQFF
TRBD2 | TRBJ2-5 | NA | TRBV5-1 | TGCGCCAGCAGCTTCGACGGGAGGGCTGGGGAGACCCAGTACTTC | CASSFDGRAGETQYF
NA | TRBJ2-3 | few | TRBV7-2 | TGTGCCAGCAGCCCCTGGAGAGACTCAGATACGCAGTATTTT | CASSPWRDSDTQYF
NA | TRBJ1-1 | NA | TRBV18 | TGTGCCAGCTCACCACCGAGGGTGTTGAACACTGAAGCTTTCTTT | CASSPPRVLNTEAFF
NA | TRBJ1-4 | NA | TRBV27 | TGTGCCAGCAGTTTACTACCGGGAGTGGATGAAAAACTGTTTTTT | CASSLLPGVDEKLFF
NA | TRBJ1-2 | NA | TRBV27 | TGTGCCAGCAGCCCAATAAGCGAGGGTTCTGGCTATGGCTACACCTTC | CASSPISEGSGYGYTF
NA | TRBJ2-3 | NA | TRBV2 | TGTGCCAGCAGTGAACGGGGTAATACGCAGTATTTT | CASSERGNTQYF
NA | TRBJ2-7 | NA | TRBV7-9 | TGTGCCAGCAGCTTAGACGACCTCGAGCGGTACTTC | CASSLDDLERYF
TRBD1 | TRBJ1-2 | NA | TRBV18 | TGTGCCAGCTCACCACGGACAGGTTCGGAAAACTATGGCTACACCTTC | CASSPRTGSENYGYTF
NA | TRBJ1-1 | NA | TRBV7-9 | TGTGCCAGCACCCTACAGCAGGCTGAAGCTTTCTTT | CASTLQQAEAFF
TRBD1 | TRBJ1-5 | few | TRBV6-1 | TGTGCCAGCAGTGAAATGACAGGGGCTTATCAGCCCCAGCATTTT | CASSEMTGAYQPQHF
NA | TRBJ1-1 | NA | TRBV5-1 | TGCGCCAGCAGCTTGTCTTCAGGGGTTGGTGCTGAAGCTTTCTTT | CASSLSSGVGAEAFF